These 20 T cell receptor beta chains share one sample of origin, sequenced in a study of blood T cell repertoires in COVID-19. TCRdb's table, derived via immunoSEQ multiplex PCR, lists solely in-frame clones and lacks some. The sample includes hundreds of thousands of clones, around 86% seen only once; the top ten take around 1.5%. Source material: peripheral blood. The receptors stem from an older woman who had recovered from COVID-19.

This clone was seen only once. At one of its ends the junction is not consistent with the germline gene, which may arise from a read error. V usage is TRBV7-7 and J usage is TRBJ2-2; 11 bases map to TRBD2. This CDR3 spans 14 amino acids. Germline V gene lookup returns CDR1 SSHAT and CDR2 FNYEAQ (reference sequence). The CDR3: CASSSGGAPGELFF. Written as DNA, the CDR3 is TGTGCTAGCAGTAGCGGGGGGGCGCCCGGGGAGCTGTTTTTT.

This clone was seen a few times. The V gene is TRBV29-1, the J gene TRBJ1-2; D may be TRBD1 (5 bases). The V gene lost 1 base and the J gene lost 2 bases, with 8 bases spanning the gap. This CDR3 contains 13 residues. Germline CDR1 reads SQVTM; CDR2 reads ANQGSEA. The CDR3 loop is CSVEVDSNYGYTF. The CDR3 DNA reads TGCAGCGTTGAAGTCGACAGCAACTATGGCTACACCTTC.

V gene TRBV6-2 or TRBV6-3 combines with J gene TRBJ1-2; no clear D gene. V was pared by 7 bases and J by 4 bases, with 13 bases between. The germline CDR1 and CDR2 sequences are MNHEY and SVGEGT. The CDR3 is 13 residues long. The CDR3 protein is CASTPGWIYGYTF. The CDR3 region has the DNA TGTGCCAGCACCCCCGGGTGGATCTATGGCTACACCTTC.

V gene TRBV21-1 combines with J gene TRBJ1-3; TRBD1, the D gene given by the table, was not confirmed from the DNA. TRBV21-1 is listed as a pseudogene. The CDR3 spans 16 residues. CDR3 loop: CASSPGQGFSGNTIYF. The CDR3 DNA reads as TGTGCCAGCAGCCCGGGACAGGGATTCTCTGGAAACACCATATATTTT.

This clone was seen once. V and J are TRBV7-3 and TRBJ1-2; maybe TRBD1 (6 bases). Germline assignment: CDR1 SGHTA and CDR2 FQGTGA. This CDR3 region has 17 residues. V was clipped by 5 bases and J by 2 bases, with 21 bases between them. The CDR3 loop is CASSQGGQLTLNYGYTF. CDR3 bases: TGTGCCAGCAGCCAAGGGGGACAACTTACCTTAAACTATGGCTACACCTTC.

The chain couples TRBV7-2 to TRBJ1-2; possible D gene TRBD1, 5 bases. This CDR3 is built from 13 residues. From germline, CDR1 is SGHTA and CDR2 FQGNSA. Between the trimmed V and J ends, which lost 5 bases and 4 bases, there was a span of 11 bases. CDR3 DNA: TGTGCCAGCAGCGCCGACAGTGGCTATGGCTACACCTTC. Amino acid sequence: CASSADSGYGYTF.

The V call is TRBV18, the J call TRBJ1-1; D may be TRBD1 (6 bases). V was pared by 4 bases and J by 3 bases, with 15 bases between. In germline, CDR1 is KGHSH, CDR2 LQKENI. The CDR3 has 15 amino acids. The CDR3 bases are TGTGCCAGCTCACTACGGGGGGCAACCTACACTGAAGCTTTCTTT. This encodes CASSLRGATYTEAFF.

The V gene is TRBV10-3, the J gene TRBJ2-3; 8 nucleotides match TRBD2. The V and J ends lost 5 bases and 2 bases, in that order; junction bases with no gene match: 3. The CDR3 has 14 residues. From germline, CDR1 is ENHRY and CDR2 SYGVKD. The CDR3 DNA reads as TGTGCCATCAGTATGGGACTAGACACAGATACGCAGTATTTT. Amino acids: CAISMGLDTDTQYF.

The V gene is TRBV5-5, the J gene TRBJ1-5; no firm D call. Deletions cut 0 bases from V and 9 bases from J, with 10 bases between. This CDR3 contains 13 residues. Germline V gives CDR1 SGHKS, CDR2 YYEKEE (reference sequence). The CDR3 sequence is CASSLGPPGPQHF. DNA for the CDR3: TGTGCCAGCAGCTTGGGACCCCCAGGGCCCCAGCATTTT. The whole variable domain, remainder taken from reference TRBV5-5 and TRBJ1-5, is DAGVTQSPTHLIKTRGQQVTLRCSPISGHKSVSWYQQVLGQGPQFIFQYYEKEERGRGNFPDRFSARQFPNYSSELNVNALLLGDSALYLCASSLGPPGPQHFGDGTRLSIL.

This rearrangement joins TRBV5-1 to TRBJ2-5; TRBD2 aligns across 8 bases. Germline CDR1 and CDR2: SGHRS and YFSETQ. The V gene end was trimmed by 3 bases and the J gene end by 2 bases; junction bases not matched to a gene: 9. This CDR3 is built from 16 residues. The CDR3 protein is CASSSGVAGTQETQYF. The CDR3 bases are TGCGCCAGCAGCTCCGGGGTAGCGGGGACTCAAGAGACCCAGTACTTC.

The rearrangement uses TRBV19 and TRBJ1-4; 7 bases agree with TRBD1. The CDR3 is 15 residues long. V lost 5 bases and J lost 8; bases outside the gene matches: 11. The germline CDR1 and CDR2 sequences are LNHDA and SQIVND (reference sequence). DNA for the CDR3: TGTGCCAGTAGTTCACAGGGGCCCCAGGGCGAAAAACTGTTTTTT. This codes for CASSSQGPQGEKLFF.

This chain links TRBV7-6 with TRBJ2-2; D may be TRBD1 (6 bases). In germline, CDR1 is SGHVS, CDR2 FNYEAQ. The CDR3 length is 16 residues. The germline V and J ends were trimmed by 2 bases and 1 base, with 11 bases remaining between them. In DNA, the CDR3 is TGTGCCAGCAGCTTACGGTCAGGGGAGAACACCGGGGAGCTGTTTTTT. It encodes CASSLRSGENTGELFF.

Remarks on this clone: Germline and junction disagree at one end, which may indicate a read error. The chain has TRBV11-3 and TRBJ2-1, with D maybe TRBD1 (5 bases). Looked up from germline, CDR1 is SGHNT and CDR2 is YENEEA. The CDR3 consists of 14 residues. This CDR3 reads CASSSGRSCNEQFF. The CDR3 DNA reads TGTGCCAGCAGCTCAGGGCGGTCCTGCAATGAGCAGTTCTTC.

The count of this clone is one. J is TRBJ1-2 and V is TRBV28; the D is unclear. The CDR3 length is 12 residues. Germline values: CDR1 MDHEN, CDR2 SYDVKM. V dropped 5 bases and J dropped 1 base, with 5 bases sitting between them. The CDR3 sequence: CASSTVNYGYTF. The CDR3 region has the DNA TGTGCCAGCAGTACAGTTAACTATGGCTACACCTTC.

The V and J genes are TRBV20-1 and TRBJ1-4; TRBD1 aligns across 7 bases. The CDR3 has 14 residues. Looked up from germline, CDR1 is DFQATT and CDR2 is SNEGSKA (reference sequence). V lost 3 bases, J lost 4 bases, and 5 bases stayed unmatched. The CDR3 nucleotides read TGCAGTGCTAGTCTCAGGGGGTTTAATGAAAAACTGTTTTTT. It translates to CSASLRGFNEKLFF.

The chain carries TRBV9 and TRBJ1-1, with 10 bases identical to TRBD1. Germline CDR1 reads SGDLS; CDR2 reads YYNGEE. The CDR3 spans 14 residues. Trimming at V came to 3 bases and at J to 3 bases, leaving 2 bases not matched to a gene. The CDR3 coding sequence is TGTGCCAGCAGCGCAGACAGGGGGCACACTGAAGCTTTCTTT. Encoded protein: CASSADRGHTEAFF. The complete variable domain, with remaining parts taken from reference TRBV9 and TRBJ1-1, reads DSGVTQTPKHLITATGQRVTLRCSPRSGDLSVYWYQQSLDQGLQFLIQYYNGEERAKGNILERFSAQQFPDLHSELNLSSLELGDSALYFCASSADRGHTEAFFGQGTRLTVV.

This chain links TRBV5-1 with TRBJ2-7; D may be TRBD1 (6 bases). Per germline, CDR1 SGHRS and CDR2 YFSETQ. V was cut by 0 bases and J by 7 bases, with 20 bases left in between. The CDR3 runs 16 residues. CDR3 sequence: CASSLEFARGPPEQYF. The CDR3 DNA reads as TGCGCCAGCAGCTTGGAATTCGCCAGGGGCCCCCCAGAGCAGTACTTC.

The V gene is TRBV19, the J gene TRBJ1-2; TRBD1 is a possible D gene (5 bases). CDR1 is LNHDA and CDR2 is SQIVND in the germline V gene (reference sequence). Deletions cut 5 bases from V and 6 bases from J, with 13 bases between. The CDR3 has 13 amino acids. CDR3 residues: CASSVGAVDGYTF. The CDR3 DNA follows: TGTGCCAGTAGTGTAGGGGCAGTGGATGGCTACACCTTC.

This clone has a single count. This chain connects TRBV10-3 to TRBJ2-7; 9 bases line up with TRBD1. V lost 6 bases to trimming and J lost 3 bases; unmatched junction nucleotides: 6. The CDR3 contains 14 residues. CDR1 and CDR2 from the germline V gene are ENHRY and SYGVKD. In DNA form, the CDR3 reads TGTGCCATCAGAAGATGGGACAGGGACTACGAGCAGTACTTC. Protein: CAIRRWDRDYEQYF.

This chain links TRBV6-5 with TRBJ2-1; 8 bases line up with TRBD1. J was trimmed by 9 bases and V by 7 bases; bases with no gene match: 8. The CDR3 consists of 13 residues. Looked up from germline, CDR1 is MNHEY and CDR2 is SVGAGI. CDR3: CASTKQGEGEQFF. The CDR3, as DNA: TGTGCCAGCACCAAACAGGGGGAAGGTGAGCAGTTCTTC.